These T cell receptor beta chains were read from a single sample in a study of chemoradiotherapy in HPV16-positive cancers. Profiling relied on immunoSEQ multiplex PCR, and the TCRdb table lists in-frame clones only, not all of them. Among fewer than 70,000 clones listed, under 95% were seen once. The source was blood, collected from a patient who underwent chemoradiotherapy. These receptors all come from a human donor with HPV-associated anogenital cancer. Each CDR3 is given with its conserved first and last residue. A D gene is named only where the DNA matches it firmly.

len	j_gene	v_gene	d_gene	CDR3aa	CDR3nt
14	TRBJ1-1	TRBV19	TRBD1	CASSIGTGNTEAFF	TGTGCCAGTAGTATAGGGACAGGGAATACTGAAGCTTTCTTT
15	TRBJ1-2	TRBV27	.	CASSLLPRGGSGYTF	TGTGCCAGCAGTTTATTGCCGAGGGGGGGGAGCGGCTACACCTTC
12	TRBJ1-1	TRBV6-6	.	CASSYLLPEAFF	TGTGCCAGCAGTTACCTCCTCCCTGAAGCTTTCTTT
19	TRBJ2-3	TRBV12-5	TRBD1	CASGLVITTGVLSTDTQYF	TGTGCTAGTGGTTTGGTTATAACCACAGGGGTCCTAAGCACAGATACGCAGTATTTT
13	TRBJ2-5	TRBV6-4	.	CASSALPGETQYF	TGTGCCAGCAGTGCTCTGCCCGGGGAGACCCAGTACTTC
15	TRBJ1-3	TRBV16	.	CASSQDTGSGNTIYF	TGTGCCAGCAGTCAGGACACCGGCTCTGGAAACACCATATATTTT
11	TRBJ2-5	TRBV15	.	CATGLRGTQYF	TGTGCCACCGGACTTAGGGGGACCCAGTACTTC
16	TRBJ1-6	TRBV27	.	CASSLSARGYNSPLHF	TGTGCCAGCAGTTTATCGGCCAGGGGCTATAATTCACCCCTCCACTTT
13	TRBJ1-1	TRBV5-1	.	CASSTQGNTEAFF	TGCGCCAGCAGCACTCAGGGAAACACTGAAGCTTTCTTT
14	TRBJ1-1	TRBV5-1	.	CASSLRQLNTEAFF	TGCGCCAGCAGCTTGCGACAGTTGAACACTGAAGCTTTCTTT
14	TRBJ1-1	TRBV18	.	CASSPPWGSTEAFF	TGTGCCAGCTCACCACCGTGGGGGAGCACTGAAGCTTTCTTT
16	TRBJ1-2	TRBV19	TRBD1	CATLPGQRVVGGGYTF	TGTGCCACCTTACCGGGACAGAGGGTTGTCGGGGGTGGCTACACCTTC
14	TRBJ1-5	TRBV30	TRBD1	CAWSNTGADQPQHF	TGTGCCTGGAGTAATACAGGGGCTGATCAGCCCCAGCATTTT
13	TRBJ1-3	TRBV6-1	.	CAAENPSGNTIYF	TGTGCCGCCGAGAACCCCTCTGGAAACACCATATATTTT
14	TRBJ2-5	TRBV19	.	CASSIQGWAETQYF	TGTGCCAGTAGTATACAGGGGTGGGCAGAGACCCAGTACTTC
14	TRBJ2-7	TRBV5-6	TRBD2	CASSLRLAGREQYF	TGTGCCAGCAGCTTGCGTCTAGCGGGACGCGAGCAGTACTTC
15	TRBJ1-1	TRBV15	.	CATSFPAGANTEAFF	TGTGCCACCAGCTTTCCGGCAGGGGCGAACACTGAAGCTTTCTTT
15	TRBJ2-1	TRBV5-6	.	CASSLGGSPSSEQFF	TGTGCCAGCAGCTTAGGGGGGTCCCCTTCCAGTGAGCAGTTCTTC
14	TRBJ2-5	TRBV11-2	TRBD2	CASSHSGGDETQYF	TGTGCCAGCAGCCATAGCGGGGGCGACGAGACCCAGTACTTC
14	TRBJ1-1	TRBV9	.	CASTLRDMNTEAFF	TGTGCCAGCACCCTCAGGGATATGAACACTGAAGCTTTCTTT